The rows below give T cell receptor beta chains drawn from one sample of a study of cytomegalovirus exposure and HLA in healthy donors. Method: immunoSEQ multiplex PCR; TCRdb's copy keeps in-frame clones and lacks some. The table includes around 280,000 clones, 70% to 90% detected once. What was sequenced was PBMCs. The receptors derive from a woman between 18 and 30 years old in good health and CMV-seronegative. Both conserved end residues are part of each CDR3.

V gene	J gene	CDR3 protein
TRBV10-3	TRBJ1-2	CAISVETGGGMYGYTF
TRBV5-1	TRBJ2-7	CASSLPTDSYEQYF
TRBV6-1	TRBJ1-5	CASSDGTGVYQPQHF
TRBV5-1	TRBJ1-5	CASSAQGAQGEPQHF
TRBV18	TRBJ1-5	CASSPDSDQPQHF
TRBV7-8	TRBJ1-4	CASGENNEKLFF
TRBV19	TRBJ1-1	CATRSQLKPLTEAFF
TRBV5-1	TRBJ2-3	CASSGRGGTDTQYF
TRBV2	TRBJ2-5	CASTPPTSVGETQYF
TRBV11-2	TRBJ1-2	CASSLFLGAYGYTF
TRBV25-1	TRBJ2-1	CASSEWAHEQFF
TRBV29-1	TRBJ1-5	CSVGPEGQPQHF
TRBV7-6	TRBJ1-6	CASSRLGGDSPLHF
TRBV18	TRBJ2-6	CASSPYTDRAGANVLTF
TRBV29-1	TRBJ2-7	CSVGPAEGIYEQYF
TRBV7-9	TRBJ2-1	CSSSGVRGISFF
TRBV9	TRBJ1-1	CASSVQKNTEAFF
TRBV4-1	TRBJ2-1	CASSQRGAFGQFF
TRBV23-1	TRBJ1-1	CASRQGNTEAFF
TRBV7-9	TRBJ1-2	CSSTRRVDGYTF
TRBV7-6	TRBJ2-2	CASSFTGAGELFF
TRBV13	TRBJ2-5	CASSLGGTSGGGFETQYF
TRBV27	TRBJ1-2	CASSPSLGALNYGYTF
TRBV1	TRBJ2-2	CTSSQDRRGNTGELFF
TRBV7-2	TRBJ2-7	CASSTTSGGAYEQYF
TRBV29-1	TRBJ2-5	CSVGGLQETQYF
TRBV6-1	TRBJ2-5	CASSETAGGHETQYF